Here is one TCR beta chain with its context. Its antigen is not identified. Every donor, a Caucasian adult, lived in Nashville, Tennessee. Profiled with immunoSEQ multiplex PCR; TCRdb holds only in-frame clones, not every one. In the table there are approximately 710,000 clones, 90% of which are singletons. The data derive from a study of shared clonotypes between healthy human individuals. The CDR3 is 14 amino acids. V was shortened by 5 bases and J by 0 bases, with 11 bases between the two germline ends. Germline-derived CDR1 and CDR2 are MNHEY and SVGAGI. Study-wide points: Naive CD4 clonotype sharing across several donors was approximately 5%. Larger richness was generally estimated for naive than memory subsets.

The sample comprised memory CD8+ T cells from PBMCs. The subset is: CD45RO+ cells pooled with CCR7-negative TemRA cells. The V call is TRBV6-5, the J call TRBJ2-7, with D tentatively TRBD2 (5 bases). This receptor was identified in a man between 18 and 35 years old in good health. Some clones in this sample may be carry-over from other donors' samples. CDR3 in amino acids: CASSERSYSYEQYF. The CDR3 DNA is TGTGCCAGCAGTGAGCGGAGCTACTCCTACGAGCAGTACTTC.